The rows below give T cell receptor beta chains drawn from one sample of a study of blood T cell repertoires in COVID-19. Method: immunoSEQ multiplex PCR; TCRdb's copy keeps in-frame clones and lacks some. Of around 21,000 clones in the sample, 80% to 90% are singletons; the top ten hold approximately 25%. Sample: peripheral blood. All receptors derive from a human donor with active COVID-19. The donor label of this sample is uncertain. CDR3s include the opening cysteine and the closing phenylalanine or tryptophan. A D gene is named only where the DNA matches it firmly. Rows give clone size only sometimes, using once, few, many, or a class for an expanded clone.

D gene | J gene | CDR3 length | clone size | V gene | CDR3 protein | CDR3 DNA
. | TRBJ2-5 | 11 | . | TRBV23-1 | CASKPGGTQYF | TGCGCCAGCAAGCCCGGGGGGACCCAGTACTTC
. | TRBJ2-3 | 15 | . | TRBV7-8 | CASSLAGARPDTQYF | TGTGCCAGCAGCTTAGCGGGGGCGAGACCAGATACGCAGTATTTT
TRBD1 | TRBJ2-7 | 15 | . | TRBV4-1 | CASSHAGQGDYEQYF | TGCGCCAGCAGCCACGCCGGACAGGGGGACTACGAGCAGTACTTC
TRBD2 | TRBJ2-5 | 17 | once | TRBV29-1 | CSTDRESASGSQETQYF | TGCAGCACCGACAGGGAGTCCGCTAGCGGGAGCCAAGAGACCCAGTACTTC
TRBD1 | TRBJ2-1 | 14 | . | TRBV7-9 | CASSLDRARDEQFF | TGTGCCAGCAGCCTCGACAGGGCGAGGGATGAGCAGTTCTTC
TRBD2 | TRBJ2-7 | 18 | once | TRBV4-1 | CASSQGRLAGAAPGEQYF | TGCGCCAGCAGCCAAGGGCGACTAGCGGGAGCGGCCCCGGGAGAGCAGTACTTC
. | TRBJ2-7 | 14 | once | TRBV7-2 | CASSLARQVYEQYF | TGTGCCAGCAGCTTAGCTCGGCAGGTTTACGAGCAGTACTTC
. | TRBJ2-7 | 14 | . | TRBV20-1 | CSASRAGFAYEQYF | TGCAGTGCTAGTCGTGCAGGGTTCGCCTACGAGCAGTACTTC
TRBD1 | TRBJ1-1 | 15 | . | TRBV9 | CASSVGGQGDTEAFF | TGTGCCAGCAGCGTAGGGGGACAGGGAGATACTGAAGCTTTCTTT
. | TRBJ2-2 | 13 | few | TRBV6-4 | CASSVSLRGELFF | TGTGCCAGCAGTGTGAGCTTACGCGGGGAGCTGTTTTTT
. | TRBJ1-3 | 16 | . | TRBV28 | CASNYRGLGSGNTIYF | TGTGCCAGCAACTACCGGGGGTTAGGCTCCGGAAACACCATATATTTT
. | TRBJ1-2 | 13 | few | TRBV11-1 | CASSWTEDYGYTF | TGTGCCAGCAGCTGGACAGAGGACTATGGCTACACCTTC
TRBD1 | TRBJ1-2 | 14 | once | TRBV7-8 | CASSSLGQGDGYTF | TGTGCCAGCAGCTCCCTGGGACAGGGGGATGGCTACACCTTC
. | TRBJ1-3 | 16 | . | TRBV5-6 | CASSYQPSPSGNTIYF | TGTGCCAGCAGCTACCAACCGAGCCCCTCTGGAAACACCATATATTTT
TRBD1 | TRBJ2-7 | 16 | . | TRBV9 | CASTPGVGGLNSEQYF | TGTGCCAGCACCCCCGGAGTAGGGGGCCTTAATTCTGAGCAGTACTTC
. | TRBJ1-1 | 14 | . | TRBV18 | CASSVQSGVTEAFF | TGTGCCAGCTCAGTACAGAGCGGGGTCACTGAAGCTTTCTTT
TRBD1 | TRBJ1-1 | 14 | . | TRBV10-3 | CATRDRGSGTEAFF | TGTGCCACGAGGGACAGGGGCTCTGGCACTGAAGCTTTCTTT
TRBD2 | TRBJ2-2 | 18 | . | TRBV6-2/TRBV6-3 | CASSYPTRLAGPTGELFF | TGTGCCAGCAGTTACCCGACCAGGCTAGCGGGACCCACCGGGGAGCTGTTTTTT
. | TRBJ2-4 | 13 | . | TRBV21-1 | CPRWERAKNIQYF | TGTCCCAGATGGGAGAGAGCCAAAAACATTCAGTACTTC
. | TRBJ1-6 | 12 | . | TRBV11-3 | CASSKENSPLHF | TGTGCCAGCAGCAAGGAGAATTCACCCCTCCACTTT
TRBD1 | TRBJ2-1 | 15 | . | TRBV12-5 | CASGFGTGIYNEQFF | TGTGCTAGTGGTTTCGGGACAGGGATCTACAATGAGCAGTTCTTC
TRBD1 | TRBJ2-5 | 14 | . | TRBV18 | CASSPGTEQETQYF | TGTGCCAGCTCACCCGGGACAGAACAAGAGACCCAGTACTTC
TRBD2 | TRBJ2-5 | 19 | . | TRBV5-4 | CASSSSPGLAGAPQETQYF | TGTGCCAGCAGCTCCTCCCCGGGACTAGCGGGAGCCCCCCAAGAGACCCAGTACTTC
TRBD2 | TRBJ2-7 | 12 | . | TRBV27 | CASGAGDYEQYF | TGTGCCAGCGGGGCGGGAGACTACGAGCAGTACTTC
. | TRBJ1-1 | 16 | . | TRBV18 | CASSPGQKFRQTEAFF | TGTGCCAGCTCACCTGGCCAGAAGTTCCGCCAGACTGAAGCTTTCTTT
. | TRBJ1-1 | 16 | . | TRBV7-3 | CASSSFPSTEGGEAFF | TGTGCCAGCAGCTCCTTTCCGTCGACTGAGGGTGGTGAAGCTTTCTTT
. | TRBJ1-2 | 12 | few | TRBV27 | CASSLQGRGYTF | TGTGCCAGCAGTTTACAGGGTCGTGGCTACACCTTC
. | TRBJ2-3 | 13 | . | TRBV15 | CATMVESTDTQYF | TGTGCCACCATGGTCGAGAGCACAGATACGCAGTATTTT
TRBD1 | TRBJ1-2 | 17 | . | TRBV7-6 | CASSSTYRGPINYGYTF | TGTGCCAGCAGCTCGACGTACAGGGGGCCGATTAACTATGGCTACACCTTC
. | TRBJ2-7 | 15 | . | TRBV6-5 | CASSQYRVSSYEQYF | TGTGCCAGCAGTCAATACAGGGTGAGCTCCTACGAGCAGTACTTC
TRBD1 | TRBJ2-2 | 16 | . | TRBV4-2 | CASSPQGALGTGELFF | TGTGCCAGCAGCCCACAGGGGGCGCTGGGTACCGGGGAGCTGTTTTTT
TRBD2 | TRBJ2-7 | 17 | . | TRBV27 | CASSGLAGASGSYEQYF | TGTGCCAGCAGTGGACTAGCGGGAGCTAGTGGCTCCTACGAGCAGTACTTC
. | TRBJ1-5 | 16 | . | TRBV21-1 | CASSKAGDRVDQPQHF | TGTGCCAGCAGCAAAGCCGGAGACAGGGTAGATCAGCCCCAGCATTTT
. | TRBJ2-6 | 15 | once | TRBV7-9 | CASSLPNSGANVLTF | TGTGCCAGCAGCTTACCAAACTCTGGGGCCAACGTCCTGACTTTC
TRBD1 | TRBJ1-1 | 15 | . | TRBV3-1/TRBV3-2 | CASSHTDRGHTEAFF | TGTGCCAGCAGCCACACGGACAGGGGGCATACTGAAGCTTTCTTT
. | TRBJ1-1 | 12 | . | TRBV12-3/TRBV12-4 | CASSSVTLEAFF | TGTGCCAGCAGTTCGGTAACACTAGAGGCTTTCTTT
TRBD1 | TRBJ1-3 | 15 | . | TRBV7-2 | CASSLASGGANTIYF | TGTGCCAGCAGCTTAGCATCAGGGGGAGCAAACACCATATATTTT
TRBD1 | TRBJ1-3 | 16 | once | TRBV9 | CASSVRGDRVRDTIYF | TGTGCCAGCAGCGTCAGGGGGGACAGGGTTCGGGACACCATATATTTT
. | TRBJ1-6 | 13 | . | TRBV3-1/TRBV3-2 | CASSQVRGSPLHF | TGTGCCAGCAGCCAAGTAAGGGGTTCACCCCTCCACTTT
. | TRBJ1-6 | 12 | . | TRBV7-9 | CASSFNNSPLHF | TGTGCCAGCAGCTTTAATAATTCACCCCTCCACTTT
. | TRBJ2-5 | 16 | . | TRBV5-6 | CASSLDRGRMGETQYF | TGTGCCAGCAGCTTGGATCGTGGGAGGATGGGAGAGACCCAGTACTTC
. | TRBJ1-1 | 13 | . | TRBV7-9 | CASSLDFSTEAFF | TGTGCCAGCAGCTTAGATTTCAGCACTGAAGCTTTCTTT
TRBD1 | TRBJ1-4 | 15 | . | TRBV19 | CASSPRQGREEKLFF | TGTGCCAGTAGTCCTCGACAGGGGCGCGAGGAAAAACTGTTTTTT
. | TRBJ2-7 | 12 | . | TRBV7-9 | CASSLSAYEQYF | TGTGCCAGCAGCTTATCGGCCTACGAGCAGTACTTC
TRBD1 | TRBJ2-1 | 15 | . | TRBV29-1 | CSVEIWDSSYNEQFF | TGCAGCGTTGAAATATGGGACAGCTCCTACAATGAGCAGTTCTTC